Below are 3 T cell receptor beta chains sequenced from a single sample in a study of blood T cells in healthy people across ages. PCR was performed a second time for 7 to 11 cycles using a sample-barcoded 5' primer and a J-beta primer mix. In TCRdb, the 5' RACE reads were re-called with MiXCR into one record per CDR3 protein. This sample has around 1,000,000 distinct CDR3 sequences, with 35% to 45% found just once. Sequences were obtained from blood. These receptor sequences come from a man aged 18 to 30 in good health.

The chain uses TRBV18 and TRBJ2-3; 8 bases fit TRBD2. The CDR3 has 13 amino acids. V trimming: 3 bases; J trimming: 11 bases; junction bases outside the gene matches: 7. Germline V gene lookup returns CDR1 KGHSH and CDR2 LQKENI. DNA of the CDR3: TGTGCCAGCTCACCGCTGACTAGCGACGGGCAGTATTTT. It translates to CASSPLTSDGQYF.

As concerns this clonotype: A much larger clone differs from this one at a single base, so this may be a read error. The chain employs TRBV21-1 and TRBJ2-5; no check of the table's D call, TRBD1, against the DNA was made. The DNA end favors TRBJ2-1, so the J call may be wrong. TRBV21-1 is a pseudogene locus. The CDR3 contains 14 residues. The CDR3 sequence: CASSKDPGKETQFF. The CDR3 DNA reads TGTGCCAGCAGCAAAGATCCGGGGAAAGAGACCCAGTTCTTC.

As for this clonotype: This may be a read error, as it is one base from a much larger clone. The chain links TRBV12-3 or TRBV12-4 to TRBJ2-3; 11 bases are shared with TRBD1. This CDR3 is 15 amino acids long. The CDR3 region is CASKWTGGMSDTRYF. CDR3 DNA: TGTGCCAGCAAATGGACAGGGGGCATGTCAGATACGCGGTATTTT.